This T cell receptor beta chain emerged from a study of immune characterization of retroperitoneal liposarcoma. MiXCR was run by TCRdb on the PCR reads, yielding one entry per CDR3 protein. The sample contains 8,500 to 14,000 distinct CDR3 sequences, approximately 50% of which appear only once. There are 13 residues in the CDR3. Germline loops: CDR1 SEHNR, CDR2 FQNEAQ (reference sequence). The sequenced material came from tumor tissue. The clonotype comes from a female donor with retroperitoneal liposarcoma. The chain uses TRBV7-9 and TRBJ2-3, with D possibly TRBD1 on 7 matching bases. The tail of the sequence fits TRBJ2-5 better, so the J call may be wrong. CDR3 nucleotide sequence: TGTGCCAGCAGGAGGAGGGGGCGTGAGACCCAGTACTTC. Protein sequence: CASRRRGRETQYF.